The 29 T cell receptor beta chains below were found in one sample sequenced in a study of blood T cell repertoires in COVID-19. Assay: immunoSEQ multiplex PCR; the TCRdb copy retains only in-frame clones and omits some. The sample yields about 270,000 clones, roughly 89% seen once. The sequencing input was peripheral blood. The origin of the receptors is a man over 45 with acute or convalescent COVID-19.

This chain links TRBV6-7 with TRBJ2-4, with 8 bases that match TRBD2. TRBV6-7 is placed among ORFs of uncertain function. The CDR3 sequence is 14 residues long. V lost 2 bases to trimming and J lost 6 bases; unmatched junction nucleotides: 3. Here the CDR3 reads CASSYPTSGNIQYF. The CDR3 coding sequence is TGTGCCAGCAGTTACCCTACTAGCGGAAACATTCAGTACTTC.

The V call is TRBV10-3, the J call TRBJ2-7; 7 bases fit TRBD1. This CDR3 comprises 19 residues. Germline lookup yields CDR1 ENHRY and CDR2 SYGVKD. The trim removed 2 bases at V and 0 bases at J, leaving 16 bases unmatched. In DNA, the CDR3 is TGTGCCATCAGTGAGCCCCAACTTTCAGACAGGGCCTACTCCTACGAGCAGTACTTC. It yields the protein CAISEPQLSDRAYSYEQYF.

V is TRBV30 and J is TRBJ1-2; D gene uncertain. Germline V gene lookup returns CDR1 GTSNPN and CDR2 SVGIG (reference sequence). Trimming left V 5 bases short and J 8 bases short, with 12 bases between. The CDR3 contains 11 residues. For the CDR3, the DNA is TGTGCCTGGGGCGCGTTCGGGGGCTACACCTTC. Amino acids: CAWGAFGGYTF. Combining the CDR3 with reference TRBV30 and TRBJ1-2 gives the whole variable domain SQTIHQWPATLVQPVGSPLSLECTVEGTSNPNLYWYRQAAGRGLQLLFYSVGIGQISSEVPQNLSASRPQDRQFILSSKKLLLSDSGFYLCAWGAFGGYTFGSGTRLTVV.

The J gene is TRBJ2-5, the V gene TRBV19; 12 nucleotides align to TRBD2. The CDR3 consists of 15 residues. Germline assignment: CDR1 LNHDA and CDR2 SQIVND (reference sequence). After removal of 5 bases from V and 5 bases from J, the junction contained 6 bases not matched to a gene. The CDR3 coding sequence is TGTGCCAGTAGTCCTGGACTAGCGGGGCGGGAGACCCAGTACTTC. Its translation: CASSPGLAGRETQYF.

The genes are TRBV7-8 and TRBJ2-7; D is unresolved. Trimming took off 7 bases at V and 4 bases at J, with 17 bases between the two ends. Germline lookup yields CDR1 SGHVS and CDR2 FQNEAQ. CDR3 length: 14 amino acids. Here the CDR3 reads CASTSDLPPYEQYF. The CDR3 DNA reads TGTGCCAGCACCAGCGACCTACCTCCATACGAGCAGTACTTC.

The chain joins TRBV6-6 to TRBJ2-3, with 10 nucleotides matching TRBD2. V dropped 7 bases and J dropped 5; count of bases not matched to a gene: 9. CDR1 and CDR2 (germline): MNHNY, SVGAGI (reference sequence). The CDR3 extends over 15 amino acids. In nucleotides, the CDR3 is TGTGCCAGCACCCCAGCGGGGGGGTTTGTAGATACGCAGTATTTT. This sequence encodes CASTPAGGFVDTQYF.

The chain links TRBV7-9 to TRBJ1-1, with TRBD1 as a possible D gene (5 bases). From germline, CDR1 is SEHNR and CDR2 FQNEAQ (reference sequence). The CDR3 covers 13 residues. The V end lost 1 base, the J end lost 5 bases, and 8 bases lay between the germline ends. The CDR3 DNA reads TGTGCCAGCAGCTTAGACAGGATGACTGAAGCTTTCTTT. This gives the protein CASSLDRMTEAFF.

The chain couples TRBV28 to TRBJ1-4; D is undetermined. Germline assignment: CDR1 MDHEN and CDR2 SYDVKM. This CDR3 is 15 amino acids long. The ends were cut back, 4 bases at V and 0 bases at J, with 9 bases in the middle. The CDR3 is CASSYGDATNEKLFF. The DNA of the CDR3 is TGTGCCAGCAGTTACGGGGATGCAACTAATGAAAAACTGTTTTTT. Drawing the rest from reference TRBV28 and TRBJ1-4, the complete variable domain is DVKVTQSSRYLVKRTGEKVFLECVQDMDHENMFWYRQDPGLGLRLIYFSYDVKMKEKGDIPEGYSVSREKKERFSLILESASTNQTSMYLCASSYGDATNEKLFFGSGTQLSVL.

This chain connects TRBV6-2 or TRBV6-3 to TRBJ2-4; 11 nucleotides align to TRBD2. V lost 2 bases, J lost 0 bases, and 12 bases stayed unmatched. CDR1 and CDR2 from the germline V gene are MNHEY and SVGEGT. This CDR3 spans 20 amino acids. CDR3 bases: TGTGCCAGCAGTTACGCCCCGGGGTATAGCGGGGGGGCAGCCAAAAACATTCAGTACTTC. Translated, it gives CASSYAPGYSGGAAKNIQYF.

This chain's CDR3 is CASSSVGNTIYF. The CDR3 coding sequence is TGTGCCAGCAGCTCCGTGGGAAACACCATATATTTT. The chain combines TRBV7-9 with TRBJ1-3; D gene uncertain. The CDR3 contains 12 residues. Germline V gene data show CDR1 as SEHNR and CDR2 as FQNEAQ (reference sequence). Trimming removed 4 bases from V and 4 bases from J, with 5 bases in between.

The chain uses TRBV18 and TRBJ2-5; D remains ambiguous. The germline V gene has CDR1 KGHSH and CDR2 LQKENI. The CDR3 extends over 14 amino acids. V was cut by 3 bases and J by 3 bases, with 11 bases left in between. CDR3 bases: TGTGCCAGCTCACCGACCGTCCGGGAAGAGACCCAGTACTTC. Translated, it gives CASSPTVREETQYF.

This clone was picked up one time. The CDR3 DNA reads TGTGCCAGCAGCGTCCGCCGTGAGGGGAACACTGAAGCTTTCTTT. Translating gives CASSVRREGNTEAFF. This chain uses TRBV9 with TRBJ1-1; D is unresolved. The V gene lost 2 bases and the J gene lost 1 base, with 12 bases spanning the gap. Looked up from germline, CDR1 is SGDLS and CDR2 is YYNGEE. The length of the CDR3 is 15 residues.

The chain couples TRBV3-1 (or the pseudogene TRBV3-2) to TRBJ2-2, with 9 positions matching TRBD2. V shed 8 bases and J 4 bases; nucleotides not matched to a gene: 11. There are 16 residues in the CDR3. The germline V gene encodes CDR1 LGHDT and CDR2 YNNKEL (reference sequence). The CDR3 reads CASSSQGLAFTGELFF. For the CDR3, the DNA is TGTGCCAGCTCATCCCAAGGACTAGCGTTCACCGGGGAGCTGTTTTTT.

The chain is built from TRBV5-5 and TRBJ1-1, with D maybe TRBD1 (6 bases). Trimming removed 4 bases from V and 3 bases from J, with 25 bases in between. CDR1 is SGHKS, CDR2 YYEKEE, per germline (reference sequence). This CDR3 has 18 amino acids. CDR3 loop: CASSLNRDILRGDTEAFF. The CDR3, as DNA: TGTGCCAGCAGCCTCAACAGGGACATTCTTCGAGGGGACACTGAAGCTTTCTTT.

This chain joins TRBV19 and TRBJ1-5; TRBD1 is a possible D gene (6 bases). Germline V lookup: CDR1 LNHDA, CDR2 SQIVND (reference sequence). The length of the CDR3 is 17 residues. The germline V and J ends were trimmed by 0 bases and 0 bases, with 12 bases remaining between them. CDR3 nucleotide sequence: TGTGCCAGTAGTATAGAGGGGTGGACAGCTAGCAATCAGCCCCAGCATTTT. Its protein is CASSIEGWTASNQPQHF. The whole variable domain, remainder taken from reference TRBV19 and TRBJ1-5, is DGGITQSPKYLFRKEGQNVTLSCEQNLNHDAMYWYRQDPGQGLRLIYYSQIVNDFQKGDIAEGYSVSREKKESFPLTVTSAQKNPTAFYLCASSIEGWTASNQPQHFGDGTRLSIL.

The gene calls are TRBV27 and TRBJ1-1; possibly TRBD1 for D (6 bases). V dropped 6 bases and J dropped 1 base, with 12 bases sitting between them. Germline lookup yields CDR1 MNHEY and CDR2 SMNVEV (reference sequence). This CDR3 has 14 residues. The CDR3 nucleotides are TGTGCCAGCAGGGGCTGGACAGAGAACACTGAAGCTTTCTTT. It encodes CASRGWTENTEAFF.

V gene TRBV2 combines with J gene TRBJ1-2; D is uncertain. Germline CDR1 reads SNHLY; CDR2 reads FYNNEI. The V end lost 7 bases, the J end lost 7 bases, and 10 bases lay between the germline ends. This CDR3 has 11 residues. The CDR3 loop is CASIIPGGYTF. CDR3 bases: TGTGCCAGCATCATACCCGGTGGCTACACCTTC.

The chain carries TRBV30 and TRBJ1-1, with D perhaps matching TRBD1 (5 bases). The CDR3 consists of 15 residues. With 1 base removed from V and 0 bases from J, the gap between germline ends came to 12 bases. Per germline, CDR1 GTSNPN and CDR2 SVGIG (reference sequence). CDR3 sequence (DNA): TGTGCCTGGAGTGGTGGGGCCGCCATGAACACTGAAGCTTTCTTT. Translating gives CAWSGGAAMNTEAFF.

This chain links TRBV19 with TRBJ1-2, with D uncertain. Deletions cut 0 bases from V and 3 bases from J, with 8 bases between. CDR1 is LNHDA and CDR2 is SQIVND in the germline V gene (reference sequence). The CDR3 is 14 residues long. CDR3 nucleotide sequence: TGTGCCAGTAGTATAGATTGGCAAGACTATGGCTACACCTTC. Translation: CASSIDWQDYGYTF.

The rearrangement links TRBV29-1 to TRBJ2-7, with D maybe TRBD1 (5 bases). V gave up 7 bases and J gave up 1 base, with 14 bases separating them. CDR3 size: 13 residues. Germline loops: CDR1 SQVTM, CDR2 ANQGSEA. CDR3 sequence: CSATVGPSYEQYF. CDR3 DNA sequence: TGCAGCGCCACTGTGGGGCCTTCCTACGAGCAGTACTTC.

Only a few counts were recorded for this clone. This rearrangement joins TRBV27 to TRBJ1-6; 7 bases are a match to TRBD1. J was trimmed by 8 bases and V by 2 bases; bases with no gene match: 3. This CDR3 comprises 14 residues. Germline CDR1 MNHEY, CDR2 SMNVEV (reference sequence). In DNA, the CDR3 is TGTGCCAGCAGTTTAAACACAGGGGATTCACCCCTCCACTTT. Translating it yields CASSLNTGDSPLHF.

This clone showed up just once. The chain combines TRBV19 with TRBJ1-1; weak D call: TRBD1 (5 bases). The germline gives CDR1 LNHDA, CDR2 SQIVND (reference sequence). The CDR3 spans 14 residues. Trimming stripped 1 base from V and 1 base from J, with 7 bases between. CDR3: CASSIVGANTEAFF. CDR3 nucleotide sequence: TGTGCCAGTAGTATAGTTGGGGCGAACACTGAAGCTTTCTTT.

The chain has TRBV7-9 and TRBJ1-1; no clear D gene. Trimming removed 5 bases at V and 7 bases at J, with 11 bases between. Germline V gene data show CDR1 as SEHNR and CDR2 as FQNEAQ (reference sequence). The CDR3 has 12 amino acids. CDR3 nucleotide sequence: TGTGCCAGCAGCCCCTCGAGGAGTGAAGCTTTCTTT. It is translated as CASSPSRSEAFF.

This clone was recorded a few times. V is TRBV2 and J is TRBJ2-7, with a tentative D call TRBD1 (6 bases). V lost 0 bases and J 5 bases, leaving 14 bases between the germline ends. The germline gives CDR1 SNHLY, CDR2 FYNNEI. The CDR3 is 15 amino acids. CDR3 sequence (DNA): TGTGCCAGCAGTGAAGCGCTGGGACAACACCACGAGCAGTACTTC. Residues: CASSEALGQHHEQYF.

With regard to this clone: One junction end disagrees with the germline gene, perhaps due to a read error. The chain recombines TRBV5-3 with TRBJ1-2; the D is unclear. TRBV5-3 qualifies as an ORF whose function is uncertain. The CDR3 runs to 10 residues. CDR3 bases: TGTGCCAGAAGCCCAGGACGGGAGTCCTTC. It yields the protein CARSPGRESF.

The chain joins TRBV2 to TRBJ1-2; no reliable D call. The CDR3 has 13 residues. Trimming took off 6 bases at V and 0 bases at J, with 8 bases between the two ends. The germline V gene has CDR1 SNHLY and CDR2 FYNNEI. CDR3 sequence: CASRSTANYGYTF. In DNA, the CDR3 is TGTGCCAGCAGATCCACAGCTAACTATGGCTACACCTTC.

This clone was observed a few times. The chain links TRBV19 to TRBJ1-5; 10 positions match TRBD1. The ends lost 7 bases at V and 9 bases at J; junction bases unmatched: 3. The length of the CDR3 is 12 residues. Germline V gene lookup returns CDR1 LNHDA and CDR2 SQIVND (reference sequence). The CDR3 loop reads CASTTGGRPQHF. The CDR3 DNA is TGTGCCAGTACGACAGGGGGCAGGCCCCAGCATTTT. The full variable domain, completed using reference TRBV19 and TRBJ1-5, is DGGITQSPKYLFRKEGQNVTLSCEQNLNHDAMYWYRQDPGQGLRLIYYSQIVNDFQKGDIAEGYSVSREKKESFPLTVTSAQKNPTAFYLCASTTGGRPQHFGDGTRLSIL.

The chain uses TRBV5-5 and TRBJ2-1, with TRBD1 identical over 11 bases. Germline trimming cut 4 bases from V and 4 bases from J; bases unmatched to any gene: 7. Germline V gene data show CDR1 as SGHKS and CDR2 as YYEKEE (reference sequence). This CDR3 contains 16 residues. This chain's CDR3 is CASSDPGTGGYNEQFF. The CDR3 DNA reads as TGTGCCAGCAGCGATCCCGGGACAGGGGGATACAATGAGCAGTTCTTC.

The CDR3 sequence: CASSLPPGSEQFF. CDR3 nucleotides: TGTGCCAGCAGCCTTCCCCCGGGGTCTGAGCAGTTCTTC. The chain employs TRBV6-5 and TRBJ2-1; maybe TRBD2 (5 bases). With 6 bases removed from V and 9 bases from J, the gap between germline ends came to 15 bases. The CDR3 loop spans 13 amino acids. Germline lookup yields CDR1 MNHEY and CDR2 SVGAGI.